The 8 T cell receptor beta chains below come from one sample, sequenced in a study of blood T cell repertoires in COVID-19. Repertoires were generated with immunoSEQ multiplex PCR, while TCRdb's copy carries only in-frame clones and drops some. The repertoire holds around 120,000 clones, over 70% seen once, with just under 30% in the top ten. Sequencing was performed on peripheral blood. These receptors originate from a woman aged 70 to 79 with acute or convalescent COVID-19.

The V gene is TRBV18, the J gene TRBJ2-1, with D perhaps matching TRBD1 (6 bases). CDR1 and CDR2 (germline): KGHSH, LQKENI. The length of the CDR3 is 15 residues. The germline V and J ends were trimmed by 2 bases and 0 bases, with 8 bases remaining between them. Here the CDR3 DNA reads TGTGCCAGCTCACCATCGACAGGCTCCTACAATGAGCAGTTCTTC. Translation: CASSPSTGSYNEQFF.

This CDR3 reads CASSRPDRGAGYTF. In DNA, the CDR3 is TGTGCCAGCAGCCGGCCAGACAGGGGTGCTGGCTACACCTTC. The V and J genes are TRBV4-2 and TRBJ1-2; 8 bases fit TRBD1. CDR3 size: 14 residues. Trimming removed 4 bases from V and 7 bases from J; junction bases left unmatched: 8. Per germline, CDR1 LGHNA and CDR2 YNFKEQ.

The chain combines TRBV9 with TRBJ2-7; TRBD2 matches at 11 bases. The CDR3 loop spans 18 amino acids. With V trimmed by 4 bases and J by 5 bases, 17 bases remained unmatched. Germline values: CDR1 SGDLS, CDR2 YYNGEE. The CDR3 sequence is CASSRRGLAGGYPDEQYF. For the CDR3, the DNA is TGTGCCAGCAGCCGTAGAGGTCTAGCGGGGGGCTATCCCGACGAGCAGTACTTC.

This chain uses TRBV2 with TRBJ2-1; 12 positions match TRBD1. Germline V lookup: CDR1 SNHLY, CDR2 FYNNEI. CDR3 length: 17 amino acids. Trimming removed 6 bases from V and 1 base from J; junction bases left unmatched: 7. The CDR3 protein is CASSRPGQGASYNEQFF. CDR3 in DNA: TGTGCCAGCAGCCGCCCGGGACAGGGGGCATCCTACAATGAGCAGTTCTTC.

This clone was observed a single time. The CDR3 DNA reads TGTGCCAGCAGCTTTTTCGCTAACCAAGAGACCCAGTACTTC. Protein product: CASSFFANQETQYF. The chain couples TRBV5-4 to TRBJ2-5, with D unresolved. Deletions cut 2 bases from V and 0 bases from J, with 8 bases between. The V gene's germline CDR1 is SGHNT and CDR2 YYREEE (reference sequence). This CDR3 has 14 residues.

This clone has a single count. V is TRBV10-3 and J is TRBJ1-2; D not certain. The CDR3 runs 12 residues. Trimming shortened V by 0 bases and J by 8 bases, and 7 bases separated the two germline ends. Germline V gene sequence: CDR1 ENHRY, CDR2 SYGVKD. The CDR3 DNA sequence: TGTGCCATCAGTGAGTCGACACGGGGCTACACCTTC. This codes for CAISESTRGYTF.

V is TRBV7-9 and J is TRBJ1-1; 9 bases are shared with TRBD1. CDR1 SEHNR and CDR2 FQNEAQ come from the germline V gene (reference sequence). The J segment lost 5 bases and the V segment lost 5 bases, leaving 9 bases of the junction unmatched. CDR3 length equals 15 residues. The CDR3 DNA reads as TGTGCCAGCAGCCCGGGAAGGACAGGGGTTACTGAAGCTTTCTTT. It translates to CASSPGRTGVTEAFF.

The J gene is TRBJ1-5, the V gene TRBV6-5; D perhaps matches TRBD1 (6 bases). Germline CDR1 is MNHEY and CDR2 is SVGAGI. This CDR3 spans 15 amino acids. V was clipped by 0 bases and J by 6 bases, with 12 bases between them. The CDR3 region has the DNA TGTGCCAGCAGTTACTCGCGGCAGGGGCCTCAGCCCCAGCATTTT. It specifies CASSYSRQGPQPQHF.